The entry below gives a single T cell receptor beta chain sequence along with its context. The data belong to a study of T cell changes during pregnancy in multiple sclerosis. This table comes from immunoSEQ multiplex PCR, and its TCRdb copy is limited to in-frame clones, with some not included. The data hold 40,000 to 50,000 clones, with roughly 91% observed a single time. The sequenced sample was CD8+ T cells from peripheral blood mononuclear cells, obtained in the first trimester of pregnancy. The receptor was derived from a female donor with multiple sclerosis, enrolled in a pregnancy study.

CDR3 region: CASSLDLGAGYGYTF. The CDR3 DNA is TGCGCCAGCAGCTTGGATCTAGGGGCCGGCTATGGCTACACCTTC. The V and J genes are TRBV5-1 and TRBJ1-2, with a tentative D call TRBD1 (5 bases). V was shortened by 0 bases and J by 4 bases, with 13 bases between the two germline ends. The CDR3 sequence is 15 residues long. CDR1 is SGHRS, CDR2 YFSETQ, per germline.